This T cell receptor (beta chain) was recorded in a study of molecular identifiers for immune sequencing clone quantification. Bulk libraries came from a prior protocol with listed TCR primers. TCRdb re-analysed the PCR reads in MiXCR, keeping a single row per CDR3 protein. This sample yields about 510,000 distinct CDR3 sequences, of which roughly a fifth are seen a single time; about 0.78% belongs to the top ten. This clonotype has at least ten counts. Isolation of naive CD8 T cells was achieved by sorting on a CD8+CD4-CCR7+CD45RA+ phenotype. V was clipped by 3 bases and J by 2 bases, with 19 bases between them. The CDR3 is 17 amino acids. Germline-derived CDR1 and CDR2 are PRHDT and FYEKMQ (reference sequence).

This chain joins TRBV13 and TRBJ2-5, with D perhaps given as TRBD1 or TRBD2 (5 bases each). The specimen sequenced was naive CD8+ T cells from blood, with Jurkat cell RNA spiked in. Subset here: FACS-sorted CD8+CD4-CCR7+CD45RA+ naive T cells. The sequence was obtained from a human donor in good health. Some libraries in this study had Jurkat cell RNA spiked in. The CDR3 nucleotides are TGTGCCAGCAGCTTTCGCACATCCGAGGGGCTTCAAGAGACCCAGTACTTC. Residues: CASSFRTSEGLQETQYF.